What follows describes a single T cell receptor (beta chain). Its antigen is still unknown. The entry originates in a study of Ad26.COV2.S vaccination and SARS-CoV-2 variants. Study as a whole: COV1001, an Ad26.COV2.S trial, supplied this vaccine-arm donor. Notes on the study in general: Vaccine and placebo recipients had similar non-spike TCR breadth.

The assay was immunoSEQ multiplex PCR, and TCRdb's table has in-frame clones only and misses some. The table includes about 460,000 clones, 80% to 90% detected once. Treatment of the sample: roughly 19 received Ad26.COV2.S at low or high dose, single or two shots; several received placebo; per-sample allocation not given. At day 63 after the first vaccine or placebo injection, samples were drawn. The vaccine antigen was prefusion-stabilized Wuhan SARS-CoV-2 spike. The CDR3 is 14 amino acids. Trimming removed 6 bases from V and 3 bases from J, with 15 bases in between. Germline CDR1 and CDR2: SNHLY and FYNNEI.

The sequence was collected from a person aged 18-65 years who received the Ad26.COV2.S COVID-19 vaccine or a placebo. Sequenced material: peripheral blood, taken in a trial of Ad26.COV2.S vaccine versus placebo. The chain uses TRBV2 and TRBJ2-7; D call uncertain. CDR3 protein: CASRLGSFSYEQYF. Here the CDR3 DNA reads TGTGCCAGCAGGCTAGGTTCTTTCAGCTACGAGCAGTACTTC. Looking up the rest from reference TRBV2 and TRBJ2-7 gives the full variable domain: EPEVTQTPSHQVTQMGQEVILRCVPISNHLYFYWYRQILGQKVEFLVSFYNNEISEKSEIFDDQFSVERPDGSNFTLKIRSTKLEDSAMYFCASRLGSFSYEQYFGPGTRLTVT.